This T cell receptor beta chain comes out of a study of cytomegalovirus exposure and HLA in healthy donors. Findings and caveats of the study: Sequencing likely produced, as an artifact, a cluster of highly shared sequence variants. Looking again later, the authors saw that most CMV-associated TCR beta chains seemed HLA-restricted.

The germline V and J ends were trimmed by 7 bases and 9 bases, with 18 bases remaining between them. The germline gives CDR1 ENHRY, CDR2 SYGVKD. The length of the CDR3 is 13 residues. Primers for the PCR totalled 60 Vbeta and 13 Jbeta. Sequenced by immunoSEQ multiplex PCR; TCRdb stores in-frame clones only, minus some. The table records some 120,000 clones, approximately 8.6% of them present only once. Unrecorded immune exposure was likely among donors, who were nominally healthy when sampled. This clone was observed a few times. The antigen is not known. Specimen: PBMCs. This TCR came from a woman aged 40 to 50 in good health and CMV-seropositive. The chain carries TRBV10-3 and TRBJ1-1; D is unresolved. The CDR3 region has the DNA TGTGCCATCACCGACCCTAACAGTGACCAAGCTTTCTTT. Translation gives CAITDPNSDQAFF.